The entry below gives a single TCR beta chain sequence along with its context. The sample originates from a study of blood T cell repertoires in COVID-19. Germline V gene lookup returns CDR1 LNHDA and CDR2 SQIVND (reference sequence). The ends were cut back, 3 bases at V and 4 bases at J, with 28 bases in the middle. The CDR3 length is 19 residues. Repertoires were generated with immunoSEQ multiplex PCR, while TCRdb's copy carries only in-frame clones and drops some. The sample contains 150,000 to 200,000 clones, about 86% of which appear only once. The receptor's source is a man in his fifties or sixties with acute or convalescent COVID-19. The chain combines TRBV19 with TRBJ2-7; possible D gene TRBD2, 6 bases. Sequencing was performed on peripheral blood. CDR3 protein: CASSMHNGAGVLEGYEQYF. Here the CDR3 DNA reads TGTGCCAGTAGTATGCATAACGGAGCGGGTGTCCTGGAGGGTTACGAGCAGTACTTC.